What follows is one T cell receptor (beta chain) and its context. Germline V CDR1 and CDR2: SGHTA, FQGNSA. Trimming took off 4 bases at V and 0 bases at J, with 13 bases between the two ends. This CDR3 has 15 residues. Relapse was seen in all patients after autologous stem cell transplantation, and brentuximab vedotin exposure was variable. Using immunoSEQ multiplex PCR, the repertoire was profiled, and TCRdb retains in-frame clones only, with some absent. The table records about 40,000 clones, more than 75% of them present only once. The data were obtained in a study of PD-1 blockade in classical Hodgkin lymphoma.

This TCR came from a human donor with classical Hodgkin lymphoma. The rearrangement uses TRBV7-2 and TRBJ2-7; the D gene is possibly TRBD1 (7 bases). The input for sequencing was peripheral blood mononuclear cells (PBMCs), taken at baseline. DNA of the CDR3: TGTGCCAGCAGCTGGGGGGACAGTAGCTCCTACGAGCAGTACTTC. It encodes CASSWGDSSSYEQYF.